This T cell receptor (beta chain) was sequenced during a study of T cells in Graves' hyperthyroidism and ophthalmopathy. The study's findings and limits: Clonotypes that were expanded in thyroid above 0.001 mostly appeared in blood too.

This clonotype was recorded at least ten times. Its antigen remains unidentified. Together with thyroid ultrasound, orbital computed tomography, serum thyroxine and TRAb, clinical symptoms were used for diagnoses. The PBMCs were taken from 10 ml of fresh peripheral blood. This CDR3 has 15 amino acids. V gave up 5 bases and J gave up 3 bases; unmatched junction bases: 9. CDR1 MDHEN and CDR2 SYDVKM come from the germline V gene. Template material for amplifying TCR beta CDR3 regions consisted of RNA transcripts. TCR CDR3 regions were first amplified by RT-PCR with HTBI primers. In TCRdb, the multiplex PCR reads were re-called with MiXCR into one record per CDR3 protein. The sample contains some 490,000 distinct CDR3 sequences, around 16% of which appear only once.

The specimen was blood. This chain uses TRBV28 with TRBJ1-1; 7 positions match TRBD1. This clonotype was obtained from a woman in her 30s with Graves' ophthalmopathy. The DNA for the CDR3 is TGTGCCAGCAGTCCGGCGACAGGGCCGGACACTGAAGCTTTCTTT. This translates into CASSPATGPDTEAFF.